The rows below give T cell receptor beta chains drawn from one sample of a study of blood T cell repertoires in COVID-19. Some clones are missing from TCRdb's copy, which holds only in-frame ones; the method was immunoSEQ multiplex PCR. The sample lists about 80,000 clones, about three quarters seen once, with more than 5% in the top ten. Sequenced material: peripheral blood. These receptors were taken from a man aged 50 to 59 with active or convalescent COVID-19. The CDR3 runs from the conserved cysteine through the conserved F or W.

J,length,V,CDR3
TRBJ2-7,13,TRBV7-9,CASSNRARDEQYF
TRBJ1-1,13,TRBV6-5,CASSYFHNTEAFF
TRBJ2-6,15,TRBV6-2/TRBV6-3,CASSDRDHGANVLTF
TRBJ1-4,18,TRBV9,CASSVGDRVLATNEKLFF
TRBJ1-5,15,TRBV11-2,CASSRGTGVGQPQHF
TRBJ2-7,9,TRBV19,CATPCEQYF
TRBJ1-1,13,TRBV6-5,CASSYTGNTEAFF
TRBJ2-7,16,TRBV11-1,CASSLDPEQGAREQYF
TRBJ1-5,16,TRBV19,CASRTPGGTGEQPQHF
TRBJ1-1,13,TRBV19,CASGGRENTEAFF
TRBJ2-3,14,TRBV4-3,CASSQGGPTDTQYF
TRBJ2-7,15,TRBV6-6,CASSYVSGANYEQYF
TRBJ2-5,15,TRBV24-1,CATSDFSSGQETQYF
TRBJ2-2,15,TRBV2,CASRAGTGDGGELFF
TRBJ1-3,16,TRBV7-9,CASSYLSGSTGNTIYF
TRBJ2-6,16,TRBV2,CASSGLDYSGANVLTF
TRBJ2-1,14,TRBV14,CASSDVTSPLKQFF
TRBJ2-3,19,TRBV29-1,CSAGTGGARGVSGTDTQYF
TRBJ1-1,15,TRBV27,CASSPLTGGNTEAFF
TRBJ1-2,16,TRBV14,CASSGRAPTDPGGYTF
TRBJ1-1,15,TRBV18,CASSPGAGRNTEAFF
TRBJ1-6,18,TRBV6-1,CASSAPLGGRNVNSPLHF
TRBJ2-5,15,TRBV7-8,CASSRIGDSAEAQYF
TRBJ2-1,16,TRBV19,CASSLVFASSYNEQFF
TRBJ2-3,15,TRBV19,CASGSGSGSTDTQYF
TRBJ1-3,15,TRBV5-1,CASSWTGMSGNTIYF
TRBJ2-7,16,TRBV7-6,CASSPSSTGLEVKQYF
TRBJ2-5,15,TRBV13,CASSLAGGPQETQYF
TRBJ2-7,14,TRBV11-3,CASSNGGPGNEQYF
TRBJ2-5,10,TRBV2,CASSEQTQYF
TRBJ1-5,14,TRBV30,CAWSYGLLNQPQHF
TRBJ1-2,14,TRBV3-1/TRBV3-2,CASSQVPGLWLHTF
TRBJ1-5,15,TRBV11-1,CASSPSSGVGQPQHF
TRBJ1-5,17,TRBV19,CASSTPTGGSSQQPQHF
TRBJ1-3,18,TRBV5-4,CASSRGGPREHSGNTIYF
TRBJ1-1,15,TRBV19,CASSITGNRAPEAFF
TRBJ1-2,13,TRBV6-5,CASRGGQASGYTF
TRBJ1-1,14,TRBV18,CASSPNQGNTEAFF
TRBJ2-7,11,TRBV29-1,CSVGGSYEQYF
TRBJ2-3,17,TRBV5-4,CASSRDGGAGLTDTQYF
TRBJ2-7,18,TRBV10-3,CATSRGDRGLSDFYEQYF
TRBJ1-1,17,TRBV11-2,CASSLALTGTRNTEAFF
TRBJ2-5,13,TRBV7-2,CASSLTGTETQYF
TRBJ1-6,14,TRBV6-5,CAARGGAYNSPLHF
TRBJ1-1,13,TRBV9,CASSVLQGAQAFF
TRBJ2-5,14,TRBV9,CASSAPSVQETQYF
TRBJ1-5,14,TRBV6-5,CASSSGQGVQPQHF
TRBJ1-1,14,TRBV4-3,CASSQDGQRTEAFF
TRBJ2-3,15,TRBV7-3,CASSLASGDTDTQYF
TRBJ1-5,15,TRBV6-5,CASSYRMGGGQPQHF
TRBJ2-7,14,TRBV4-3,CASSHQGSSYEQYF
TRBJ2-7,16,TRBV7-9,CASSFDPRLADYEQYF
TRBJ2-5,15,TRBV5-4,CASSPRQGQQETQYF
TRBJ2-3,14,TRBV5-8,CASSGGPGIDTQYF